This T cell receptor beta chain was documented in a study of T cells in Graves' hyperthyroidism and ophthalmopathy. In this sample, this clonotype turned up many times. V lost 3 bases, J lost 1 base, and 11 bases lay in between. The CDR3 is 15 residues long. Germline V gives CDR1 SGDLS, CDR2 YYNGEE. TCR beta CDR3 sequences were amplified from RNA transcripts. Using the HTBI primer set, a first-round RT-PCR was run on the TCR CDR3. TCRdb redid the calling of the multiplex PCR reads with MiXCR, one entry per CDR3 protein. The sample consists of hundreds of thousands of distinct CDR3 sequences, about 15% of them appearing once. Exclusion of a patient resulted from uncontrolled infection, other autoimmune disease, pregnancy or lactation.

Sequencing was done on a sample of blood. The chain combines TRBV9 with TRBJ1-5; D is perhaps TRBD1 (5 bases). The clonotype comes from a woman under 30 with Graves' hyperthyroidism. The CDR3 region is CASSATGGSNQPQHF. CDR3 sequence (DNA): TGTGCCAGCAGCGCTACCGGGGGGAGCAATCAGCCCCAGCATTTT.